The following is a TCR beta chain sequence with its context. What it binds is not known. The sample comes from a study of T cell responses to AZD1222 COVID-19 vaccine. With 1 base removed from V and 5 bases from J, the gap between germline ends came to 12 bases. This CDR3 comprises 14 residues. CDR1 is LGHNA and CDR2 is YSLEER in the germline V gene. Study-wide points: Clonal diversity was possibly underestimated, and white British individuals and females predominated among donors. Recipients of AZD1222 seropositive at baseline numbered only 6 or 7.

Second-dose schedules of about 4 or about 12 weeks were combined. Generated by immunoSEQ multiplex PCR, the TCRdb table keeps only in-frame clones and is missing some. This sample has some 94,000 clones, with roughly 89% found just once. Specimen: peripheral blood, collected 28 days after the second AZD1222 dose. The clonotype was recovered from an adult who received the AZD1222 COVID-19 vaccine. The V call is TRBV4-3, the J call TRBJ2-7; possible D gene TRBD1, 6 bases. CDR3 sequence reads: CASSQVGGVNEQYF. Here the CDR3 DNA reads TGCGCCAGCAGCCAAGTAGGGGGAGTCAACGAGCAGTACTTC.